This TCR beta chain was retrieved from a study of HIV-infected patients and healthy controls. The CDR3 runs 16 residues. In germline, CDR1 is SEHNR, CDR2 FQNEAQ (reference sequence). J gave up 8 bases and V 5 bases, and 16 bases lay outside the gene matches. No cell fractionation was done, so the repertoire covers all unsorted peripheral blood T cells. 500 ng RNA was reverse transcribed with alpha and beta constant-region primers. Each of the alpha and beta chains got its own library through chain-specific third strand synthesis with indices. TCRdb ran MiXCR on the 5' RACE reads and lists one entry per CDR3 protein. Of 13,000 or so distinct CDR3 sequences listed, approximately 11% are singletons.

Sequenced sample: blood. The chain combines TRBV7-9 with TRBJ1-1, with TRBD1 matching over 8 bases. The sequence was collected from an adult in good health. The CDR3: CASSPLRTGTLLEAFF. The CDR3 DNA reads TGTGCCAGCAGCCCCCTGCGGACAGGGACCCTTCTGGAAGCTTTCTTT.